This TCR beta chain emerged from a study of human CD8 memory T cell subsets. UMI-labeled 5' RACE was used to make TCR beta libraries. Each CDR3 protein gets one entry in TCRdb, which reprocessed the 5' RACE reads and gives no DNA. The clone table shows about 10,000 distinct CDR3 sequences, with the ten largest holding around 19%. According to its frequency, this clonotype is medium-sized. Its antigen remains unidentified. The CDR3 is made up of 14 amino acids. The germline V gene has CDR1 SGHTA and CDR2 FQGNSA. Regarding the study as a whole: For stem-like memory and precursor exhausted T cells, diversity was similarly high, which was not true of effector memory cells. Stem-like memory and precursor exhausted T cell repertoires had very little in common with each other. This study determined the sequences of T cell receptor beta chains and of no other chains.

It was CCR7+ PD-1+ TIGIT+ early memory CD8+ T cells with exhausted-like traits that constituted TPEX cells. The RNA's source was duplicate vials of more than 130,000 sorted CD8+ T cells per subset. The chain is built from TRBV7-2 and TRBJ1-4; TCRdb outputs TRBD1, but without DNA this stays unchecked. The receptor was isolated from a human donor in good health. Source material: CD8+ T cells from PBMCs. This chain's CDR3 is CASSAVAGDEKLFF. The whole variable domain, remainder taken from reference TRBV7-2 and TRBJ1-4, is GAGVSQSPSNKVTEKGKDVELRCDPISGHTALYWYRQSLGQGLEFLIYFQGNSAPDKSGLPSDRFSAERTGGSVSTLTIQRTQQEDSAVYLCASSAVAGDEKLFFGSGTQLSVL.